The 14 T cell receptor beta chains in this list originate from one sample, sequenced in a study of spatial heterogeneity in lung cancer. MiXCR was run by TCRdb on the 5' RACE reads, yielding one entry per CDR3 protein. This sample yields some 120,000 distinct CDR3 sequences, of which approximately 12% are seen a single time; about 15% belongs to the top ten. Time point denoted: blood at routine non-recurrence follow-up after resection. The input material, whole RNA from tumor, nontumor lung or frozen PBMC, was sequenced unsorted. Sequenced here: PBMCs, sampled at follow-up. Receptors were obtained from a male donor with early-stage non-small cell lung cancer.

This clonotype has at least ten counts. This chain uses TRBV20-1 with TRBJ2-7, with 7 bases aligning to TRBD1. Germline CDR1 is DFQATT and CDR2 is SNEGSKA (reference sequence). The CDR3 is 13 amino acids. V shed 5 bases and J 4 bases; nucleotides not matched to a gene: 8. This CDR3 reads CSASRTGLYEQYF. In DNA, the CDR3 is TGCAGTGCTTCGCGGACAGGACTGTACGAGCAGTACTTC.

The sample holds many counts of this clonotype. This sequence joins TRBV6-2 or TRBV6-3 and TRBJ1-2; D is unclear. The CDR3 contains 12 residues. Trimming took off 8 bases at V and 8 bases at J, with 15 bases between the two ends. CDR1 is MNHEY, CDR2 SVGEGT, per germline. The CDR3 reads CASGVGPTGYTF. The CDR3 nucleotides read TGTGCCAGCGGAGTGGGCCCAACAGGCTACACCTTC.

This clonotype was seen repeatedly, ten times or more. V gene TRBV28 combines with J gene TRBJ2-3, with D possibly called TRBD1 or TRBD2 (5 bases each). Trimming removed 4 bases at V and 3 bases at J, with 14 bases between. In germline, CDR1 is MDHEN, CDR2 SYDVKM. There are 15 residues in the CDR3. The CDR3 loop reads CASSSLGVGTDTQYF. CDR3 sequence (DNA): TGTGCCAGCAGTTCCCTGGGGGTTGGAACAGATACGCAGTATTTT.

The table lists this clonotype with a few counts. The chain links TRBV18 to TRBJ2-4, with 7 bases matching TRBD1. Germline V gene sequence: CDR1 KGHSH, CDR2 LQKENI. With 5 bases clipped from V and 1 base from J, the junction kept 5 bases outside the gene matches. The CDR3 is 15 residues long. CDR3: CASSRGGEAKNIQYF. The DNA of the CDR3 is TGTGCCAGCTCAAGAGGGGGCGAGGCCAAAAACATTCAGTACTTC.

This chain uses TRBV6-2 or TRBV6-3 with TRBJ2-5, with TRBD1 identical over 8 bases. The CDR3 has 16 residues. J gave up 2 bases and V 4 bases, and 9 bases lay outside the gene matches. Germline V gives CDR1 MNHEY, CDR2 SVGEGT. The CDR3 sequence: CASSSPLDRAQETQYF. CDR3 in DNA: TGTGCCAGCAGTTCCCCCTTGGACAGGGCGCAAGAGACCCAGTACTTC.

The V call is TRBV6-6, the J call TRBJ1-1, with D uncertain. The V end was cut by 9 bases, the J end by 0 bases, with 17 bases between. The CDR3 loop spans 15 amino acids. Looked up from germline, CDR1 is MNHNY and CDR2 is SVGAGI (reference sequence). CDR3 region: CASLSPLRVNTEAFF. The CDR3 DNA reads as TGTGCCAGTTTGAGCCCCCTTCGGGTGAACACTGAAGCTTTCTTT.

In this sample, this clonotype turned up many times. The gene calls are TRBV6-6 and TRBJ2-3; no clear D gene. CDR3 length equals 13 residues. The germline gives CDR1 MNHNY, CDR2 SVGAGI (reference sequence). With 11 bases removed from V and 0 bases from J, the gap between germline ends came to 12 bases. CDR3 in DNA: TGTGCCTCCACATACCGCAGCACAGATACGCAGTATTTT. Translation gives CASTYRSTDTQYF.

The rearrangement links TRBV10-3 to TRBJ2-5; possible D gene TRBD1, 5 bases. CDR1 and CDR2 from the germline V gene are ENHRY and SYGVKD. Trimming cost V 4 bases and J 7 bases, with 7 bases left between them. This CDR3 has 11 residues. Here the CDR3 DNA reads TGTGCCATCAGTGGGGGCGGGACCCAGTACTTC. Translated: CAISGGGTQYF.

This clonotype was recorded many times. The V call is TRBV6-5, the J call TRBJ1-5; D is uncertain. The CDR3 loop spans 15 amino acids. Germline CDR1 reads MNHEY; CDR2 reads SVGAGI. Trimming took 4 bases from V and 0 from J, leaving 10 bases between them. CDR3 region: CASSSKGYSNQPQHF. The DNA of the CDR3 is TGTGCCAGCAGTTCCAAGGGATATAGCAATCAGCCCCAGCATTTT.

This clonotype has a count of ten or more. The chain has TRBV6-1 and TRBJ1-2; possibly TRBD1 for D (6 bases). The CDR3 consists of 14 residues. V was cut by 1 base and J by 4 bases, with 10 bases left in between. In germline, CDR1 is MNHNS, CDR2 SASEGT. CDR3: CASSEVAQGYGYTF. CDR3 DNA: TGTGCCAGCAGTGAAGTGGCACAGGGCTATGGCTACACCTTC.

The genes are TRBV4-2 and TRBJ2-1; no reliable D call. The germline V gene has CDR1 LGHNA and CDR2 YNFKEQ. This CDR3 spans 13 amino acids. V lost 3 bases to trimming and J lost 10 bases, with 13 bases between them. This chain's CDR3 is CASSQRREEEQFF. The CDR3 region has the DNA TGTGCCAGCAGCCAGAGAAGGGAAGAAGAGCAGTTCTTC.

This clonotype was counted between two and nine times. The rearrangement joins TRBV10-3 to TRBJ2-7; 13 bases fit TRBD2. Germline V gives CDR1 ENHRY, CDR2 SYGVKD. This CDR3 contains 14 residues. The trim removed 3 bases at V and 12 bases at J, leaving 8 bases unmatched. The CDR3, as DNA: TGTGCCATCAGTGAAAGGGGACTAGCGGGGACCGTGTACTTC. This gives the protein CAISERGLAGTVYF.

This clonotype was detected only a few times. This chain links TRBV2 with TRBJ2-4; 8 positions match TRBD1. V lost 2 bases, J lost 5 bases, and 2 bases stayed unmatched. From germline, CDR1 is SNHLY and CDR2 FYNNEI. This CDR3 spans 14 amino acids. CDR3 coding DNA: TGTGCCAGCAGTGAACAGGGGGCCCAAAACATTCAGTACTTC. The encoded protein is CASSEQGAQNIQYF.

This clonotype has only a few counts. V gene TRBV6-6 combines with J gene TRBJ1-6; D gene unclear. The CDR3 sequence is 15 residues long. Trimming took off 6 bases at V and 0 bases at J, with 9 bases between the two ends. Germline loops: CDR1 MNHNY, CDR2 SVGAGI (reference sequence). The CDR3 coding sequence is TGTGCCAGCAGAGAACGTGGCTCCTATAATTCACCCCTCCACTTT. It codes for CASRERGSYNSPLHF.